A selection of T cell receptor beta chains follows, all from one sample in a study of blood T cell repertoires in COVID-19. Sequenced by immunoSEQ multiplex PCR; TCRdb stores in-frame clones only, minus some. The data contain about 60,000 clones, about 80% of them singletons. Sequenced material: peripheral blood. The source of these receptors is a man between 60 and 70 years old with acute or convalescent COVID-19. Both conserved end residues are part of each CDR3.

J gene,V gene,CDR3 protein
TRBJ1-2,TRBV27,CASSLGPLGGYTF
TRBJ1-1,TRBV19,CASTHMGNTEAFF
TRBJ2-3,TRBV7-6,CASSRTATGGLIDTQYF
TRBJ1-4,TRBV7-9,CASSQGTGNRLKEKLFF
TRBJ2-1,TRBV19,CASSILASGFNEQFF
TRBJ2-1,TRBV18,CASSPTRSYNEQFF
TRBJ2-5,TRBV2,CASSIMLGALGETQYF
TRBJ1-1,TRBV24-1,CATLDRGLTEAFF
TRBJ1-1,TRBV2,CASGDTPTLNTEAFF
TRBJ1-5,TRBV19,CASTYTPPTGNQPQHF
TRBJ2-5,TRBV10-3,CAISARVEETQYF
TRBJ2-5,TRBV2,CASSEGDRLQETQYF
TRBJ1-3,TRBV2,CASSYQGTGGNTIYF
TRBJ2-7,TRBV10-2,CASMRGGSYEQYF
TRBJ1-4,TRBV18,CASSHAGPHEKLFF
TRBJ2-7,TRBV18,CASSPLAGGSYEQYF
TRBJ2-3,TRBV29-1,CSVVSLSGTDTQYF
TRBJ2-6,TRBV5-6,CASSPTGASSGANVLTF
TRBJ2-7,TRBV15,CATSSGVRTGRLF
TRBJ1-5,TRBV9,CASSPGAGQPQHF
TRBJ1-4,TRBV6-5,CASSWTSFGEKLFF
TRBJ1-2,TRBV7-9,CASSSSTGTGFDGYTF
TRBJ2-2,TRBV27,CASSSGANTGELFF
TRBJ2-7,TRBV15,CATSSPVNGDEQYF
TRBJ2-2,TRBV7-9,CASSLRAVTGELFF